This T cell receptor beta chain was documented in a study of blood T cell repertoires in COVID-19. Study-wide context: The United States, Italy and Spain supplied acute and convalescent COVID-19 samples.

Sequencing used immunoSEQ multiplex PCR; TCRdb keeps in-frame clones, though not all of them. The sample lists over 400,000 clones, 75% to 90% occurring once. Residents of about two dozen US areas, aged roughly 18 to 90 years, made up the participants. In assigning cohorts, the study relied on participant-reported clinical history. Per germline, CDR1 SGHRS and CDR2 YFSETQ. V was clipped by 4 bases and J by 3 bases, with 19 bases between them. The CDR3 spans 16 residues. The sequencing sample was made of PBMCs or T cells enriched from blood (not recorded which). The sequence derives from an older woman who had recovered from COVID-19. This chain connects TRBV5-1 to TRBJ1-1; D is undetermined. CDR3 loop: CASSRAGPGSDTEAFF. CDR3 DNA sequence: TGCGCCAGCAGCCGAGCCGGGCCGGGATCCGACACTGAAGCTTTCTTT. The full variable domain, its missing parts supplied by reference TRBV5-1 and TRBJ1-1, is KAGVTQTPRYLIKTRGQQVTLSCSPISGHRSVSWYQQTPGQGLQFLFEYFSETQRNKGNFPGRFSGRQFSNSRSEMNVSTLELGDSALYLCASSRAGPGSDTEAFFGQGTRLTVV.